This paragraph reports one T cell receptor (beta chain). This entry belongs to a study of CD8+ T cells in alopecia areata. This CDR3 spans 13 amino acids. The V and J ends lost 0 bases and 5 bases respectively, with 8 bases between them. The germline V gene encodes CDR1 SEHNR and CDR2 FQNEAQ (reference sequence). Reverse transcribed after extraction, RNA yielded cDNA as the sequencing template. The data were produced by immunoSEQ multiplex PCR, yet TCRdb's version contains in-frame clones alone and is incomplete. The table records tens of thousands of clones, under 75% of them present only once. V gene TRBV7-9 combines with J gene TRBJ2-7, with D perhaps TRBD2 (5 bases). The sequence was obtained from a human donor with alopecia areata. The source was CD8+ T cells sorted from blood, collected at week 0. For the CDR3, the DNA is TGTGCCAGCAGCTTAGCGTGGACTCACGAGCAGTACTTC. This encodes CASSLAWTHEQYF.